This TCR beta chain was obtained from a study of cytotoxic CD8 clonotypes in ibrutinib-treated CLL. About this clone: Other DNA sequences in this specimen translate into the identical CDR3.

The CDR3 is made up of 12 amino acids. The germline V gene has CDR1 MNHEY and CDR2 SVGAGI. The ends were cut back, 4 bases at V and 5 bases at J, with 8 bases in the middle. The assay was immunoSEQ multiplex PCR, and TCRdb's table has in-frame clones only and misses some. The table has around 160,000 clones, about four fifths seen once. The rearrangement joins TRBV6-5 to TRBJ1-1, with D unclear. The sample here was PBMCs, taken after 12 months of ibrutinib treatment. The origin of this receptor is a human donor with chronic lymphocytic leukemia. The CDR3 spells CASSFRGTEAFF. CDR3 in DNA: TGTGCCAGCAGTTTTCGGGGTACTGAAGCTTTCTTT.